Listed below are T cell receptor beta chains from one sample, sequenced in a study of T cells in Graves' hyperthyroidism and ophthalmopathy. MiXCR, applied by TCRdb to the multiplex PCR reads, yields one record per CDR3 protein. The repertoire holds under 500,000 distinct CDR3 sequences, with about an eighth as singletons. The specimen was blood. The receptors originated from a man in his forties or fifties with Graves' ophthalmopathy. Both conserved end residues are part of each CDR3. The D gene is left open where the match is weak. Not every row has a clone size; where given, it reads once, few, many or a size class.

size | length | J | V | D | CDR3 | DNA
many | 15 | TRBJ2-3 | TRBV5-5 | TRBD1 | CASSPVGTGGTGQYF | TGTGCCAGCAGCCCGGTTGGGACAGGGGGCACCGGGCAGTATTTT
many | 16 | TRBJ1-5 | TRBV20-1 | TRBD1 | CSAKRQGAGGNQPQHF | TGCAGTGCTAAGCGGCAGGGGGCCGGGGGCAATCAGCCCCAGCATTTT
. | 14 | TRBJ2-4 | TRBV14 | . | CASSQVGGRNIQYF | TGTGCCAGCAGCCAAGTGGGGGGTAGAAACATTCAGTACTTC
many | 16 | TRBJ2-1 | TRBV18 | TRBD1 | CASSRDRGNNYNEQFF | TGTGCCAGCTCTCGGGACAGGGGCAATAACTACAATGAGCAGTTCTTC
many | 14 | TRBJ2-1 | TRBV9 | . | CASSVAGTSYEQFF | TGTGCCAGCAGCGTAGCCGGGACATCATATGAGCAGTTCTTC
many | 12 | TRBJ1-2 | TRBV14 | TRBD1 | CASRDRTKGYTF | TGTGCCAGTAGGGACAGAACAAAGGGCTACACCTTC
many | 16 | TRBJ2-3 | TRBV20-1 | TRBD2 | CSAPLGRGRSADTQYF | TGCAGTGCCCCCCTGGGCCGCGGGAGATCGGCAGATACGCAGTATTTT
many | 17 | TRBJ2-3 | TRBV29-1 | TRBD2 | CSVDRTGLAGSTDTQYF | TGCAGCGTAGATCGAACGGGACTAGCGGGCAGCACAGATACGCAGTATTTT
many | 15 | TRBJ2-1 | TRBV24-1 | TRBD2 | CATSDLGSGGYEQFF | TGTGCCACCAGTGATTTGGGGTCGGGAGGGTATGAGCAGTTCTTC
. | 15 | TRBJ1-3 | TRBV18 | TRBD1 | CASSLQGALGNTIYF | TGTGCCAGCTCACTTCAGGGGGCCCTTGGAAACACCATATATTTT
few | 14 | TRBJ1-1 | TRBV27 | . | CASSTPGVKTEAFF | TGTGCCAGCAGTACCCCGGGGGTAAAGACTGAAGCTTTCTTT
many | 15 | TRBJ2-3 | TRBV2 | . | CASSEPFPGSDTQYF | TGTGCCAGCAGTGAACCCTTCCCTGGGTCCGATACGCAGTATTTT
many | 14 | TRBJ1-2 | TRBV29-1 | TRBD1 | CSVQGTGVKYGYTF | TGCAGCGTGCAAGGGACAGGGGTTAAGTATGGCTACACCTTC
. | 15 | TRBJ2-7 | TRBV7-9 | TRBD1 | CASSDPGTGSYEQYF | TGTGCCAGCAGCGACCCGGGGACAGGATCCTACGAGCAGTACTTC
. | 16 | TRBJ2-7 | TRBV5-1 | TRBD1 | CASSIQAGGTVYEQYF | TGCGCCAGCAGCATACAGGCAGGGGGTACGGTCTACGAGCAGTACTTC
few | 15 | TRBJ1-2 | TRBV14 | . | CASSQDDHPEGGYTF | TGTGCCAGCAGCCAAGATGATCACCCCGAGGGGGGCTACACCTTC
few | 15 | TRBJ2-3 | TRBV30 | . | CAWGVVNSPTDTQYF | TGTGCCTGGGGTGTAGTCAATAGCCCGACAGATACGCAGTATTTT
. | 20 | TRBJ2-3 | TRBV5-1 | TRBD2 | CASSLGGRGRLAGVQDTQYF | TGCGCCAGCAGCCTCGGGGGCAGGGGGCGTCTAGCGGGAGTGCAAGATACGCAGTATTTT
few | 14 | TRBJ1-2 | TRBV20-1 | TRBD1 | CSIDGTGGFYGYTF | TGCAGCATTGATGGGACAGGCGGTTTCTATGGCTACACCTTC
. | 13 | TRBJ1-1 | TRBV19 | . | CASSIGGRSEAFF | TGTGCCAGTAGTATAGGGGGACGGTCTGAAGCTTTCTTT
many | 16 | TRBJ2-3 | TRBV6-5 | . | CASSYSGTRYTDTQYF | TGTGCCAGCAGTTACTCCGGGACACGATACACAGATACGCAGTATTTT
many | 15 | TRBJ1-3 | TRBV27 | . | CASSPTTGYGNTIYF | TGTGCCAGCAGCCCAACCACAGGGTACGGAAACACCATATATTTT
many | 14 | TRBJ1-6 | TRBV3-1 | . | CASSQGPDNSPLHF | TGTGCCAGCAGCCAAGGCCCGGATAATTCACCCCTCCACTTT
. | 15 | TRBJ2-7 | TRBV19 | TRBD2 | CASSVSGTSGTTQYF | TGTGCCAGTAGTGTCTCGGGGACTAGCGGGACTACGCAGTACTTC
many | 15 | TRBJ1-2 | TRBV30 | TRBD1 | CAWRLGSGGVYGYTF | TGTGCCTGGAGGCTCGGTTCAGGGGGCGTCTATGGCTACACCTTC
many | 16 | TRBJ2-6 | TRBV28 | . | CASSSRRHTGANVLTF | TGTGCCAGCAGTTCTCGAAGACATACTGGGGCCAACGTCCTGACTTTC
many | 18 | TRBJ2-7 | TRBV11-2 | TRBD2 | CASSRRLAGDRSPYEQYF | TGTGCCAGCAGCCGCCGACTAGCGGGAGACCGTTCCCCCTACGAGCAGTACTTC
many | 18 | TRBJ2-3 | TRBV5-1 | TRBD2 | CASSSGLAGGSGTDTQYF | TGCGCCAGCAGCTCGGGACTAGCGGGAGGTTCGGGCACAGATACGCAGTATTTT
many | 13 | TRBJ1-1 | TRBV30 | TRBD1 | CAWNDDRATEAFF | TGTGCCTGGAATGATGACAGGGCCACTGAAGCTTTCTTT